This T cell receptor beta chain emerged from a study of neurological immune-mediated disorders. Overall study findings and caveats: The study found the most TCR clonal expansion in HTLV-1-associated myelopathy and the least in multiple sclerosis, below healthy controls.

At least ten counts were recorded for this clonotype. Its antigen is currently unknown. Described time point: technical triplicate 2. The sorted libraries drew on over 900,000 T cells that were CD4+ or CD8+. The cDNA came from 5'RACE, which used 10-nucleotide random UMIs. TCRdb fed the 5' RACE reads into MiXCR, producing one record per CDR3 protein. This sample has under 35,000 distinct CDR3 sequences, with about 14% found just once. The TCR originated in a female donor with HTLV-1-associated myelopathy (HAM/TSP). The sequenced sample consisted of CD4+ T cells from blood.

The CDR3 protein is CASSLAPGGGVYGYTF. In nucleotides, the CDR3 is TGCGCCAGCAGCTTGGCCCCCGGGGGAGGAGTCTATGGCTACACCTTC. The rearrangement joins TRBV5-1 to TRBJ1-2; possibly TRBD1 for D (5 bases). Deletions cut 0 bases from V and 4 bases from J, with 16 bases between. Germline values: CDR1 SGHRS, CDR2 YFSETQ. The CDR3 is 16 amino acids.